These 30 T cell receptor beta chains came from one sample sequenced in a study of shared clonotypes between healthy human individuals. Assay used: immunoSEQ multiplex PCR; TCRdb lists only in-frame clones, some missing. The sample yields a few million clones, more than 80% seen once. Material for sequencing was naive CD4+ T cells sorted from blood. The subset: CD45RA+ positively selected. These receptor sequences come from a man aged 18 to 30 in good health.

The J gene is TRBJ1-1, the V gene TRBV29-1; D gene ambiguous. Per the germline V gene, CDR1 is SQVTM and CDR2 is ANQGSEA. The CDR3 totals 13 residues. V was shortened by 6 bases and J by 1 base, with 12 bases between the two germline ends. CDR3 region: CSVNPAGNTEAFF. The CDR3, as DNA: TGCAGCGTAAACCCTGCCGGGAACACTGAAGCTTTCTTT.

The V and J genes are TRBV7-9 and TRBJ2-5; 12 positions match TRBD2. Germline V lookup: CDR1 SEHNR, CDR2 FQNEAQ (reference sequence). V lost 5 bases to trimming and J lost 1 base; unmatched junction nucleotides: 2. The CDR3 is 15 amino acids. CDR3 sequence reads: CASSRLAGAQETQYF. CDR3 bases: TGTGCCAGCAGCAGACTAGCGGGAGCCCAAGAGACCCAGTACTTC.

The chain carries TRBV5-1 and TRBJ2-5; either TRBD1 or TRBD2 may fit D (5 bases each). Germline loops: CDR1 SGHRS, CDR2 YFSETQ. The V end lost 1 base, the J end lost 4 bases, and 8 bases lay between the germline ends. The CDR3 extends over 13 amino acids. Here the CDR3 reads CASSLMGTETQYF. In nucleotides, the CDR3 is TGCGCCAGCAGCTTGATGGGGACAGAGACCCAGTACTTC.

The chain has TRBV6-5 and TRBJ2-7; 7 bases are shared with TRBD1. J gave up 0 bases and V 0 bases, and 5 bases lay outside the gene matches. Germline V lookup: CDR1 MNHEY, CDR2 SVGAGI. This CDR3 contains 16 residues. The CDR3 is CASSYSTGKSSYEQYF. The CDR3 DNA reads as TGTGCCAGCAGTTACTCGACAGGGAAAAGCTCCTACGAGCAGTACTTC.

This clone was recorded once. This chain links TRBV14 with TRBJ1-4; D unresolved. CDR3 length equals 15 residues. Germline CDR1 is SGHDN and CDR2 is FVKESK. The V end was cut by 1 base, the J end by 7 bases, with 13 bases between. The CDR3 reads CASSQGAALGEKLFF. CDR3 bases: TGTGCCAGCAGCCAAGGTGCAGCACTAGGTGAAAAACTGTTTTTT.

The CDR3 protein is CASRPDPSAYEQYF. DNA of the CDR3: TGTGCCAGCAGACCCGACCCATCCGCCTACGAGCAGTACTTC. The chain combines TRBV6-5 with TRBJ2-7; D gene uncertain. V lost 6 bases and J lost 2, with 14 bases in between. The CDR3 is 14 residues long. Germline V lookup: CDR1 MNHEY, CDR2 SVGAGI.

This sequence joins TRBV6-1 and TRBJ2-3; D call uncertain. This CDR3 has 13 residues. V lost 10 bases and J lost 2, with 13 bases in between. CDR1 is MNHNS and CDR2 is SASEGT in the germline V gene. CDR3 DNA: TGTGCCATTTGGGTGGACGACACAGATACGCAGTATTTT. Its translation: CAIWVDDTDTQYF.

This chain links TRBV7-9 with TRBJ1-5; TRBD1 agrees at 9 bases. Per germline, CDR1 SEHNR and CDR2 FQNEAQ (reference sequence). The CDR3 has 15 residues. V was clipped by 7 bases and J by 3 bases; unmatched bases: 7. CDR3 loop: CASTTGTGINQPQHF. In DNA form, the CDR3 reads TGTGCCAGCACCACCGGGACAGGGATCAATCAGCCCCAGCATTTT. Based on the CDR3 plus reference TRBV7-9 and TRBJ1-5, the full variable domain is DTGVSQNPRHKITKRGQNVTFRCDPISEHNRLYWYRQTLGQGPEFLTYFQNEAQLEKSRLLSDRFSAERPKGSFSTLEIQRTEQGDSAMYLCASTTGTGINQPQHFGDGTRLSIL.

V usage is TRBV7-2 and J usage is TRBJ2-2; TRBD2 aligns across 8 bases. Germline assignment: CDR1 SGHTA and CDR2 FQGNSA. V lost 6 bases and J lost 2; bases outside the gene matches: 8. The CDR3 has 16 amino acids. The CDR3 sequence is CASSWVSGRNTGELFF. The CDR3 nucleotides are TGTGCCAGCAGTTGGGTCAGCGGGAGAAACACCGGGGAGCTGTTTTTT.

V gene TRBV2 combines with J gene TRBJ2-5; 13 bases fit TRBD2. V lost 6 bases and J lost 5; bases outside the gene matches: 6. Germline CDR1 and CDR2: SNHLY and FYNNEI. The CDR3 is 15 amino acids. CDR3 sequence: CASSITSGGAETQYF. Here the CDR3 DNA reads TGTGCCAGCAGCATTACTAGCGGGGGGGCCGAGACCCAGTACTTC.

V is TRBV30 and J is TRBJ1-1; D ambiguous. CDR3 length: 13 amino acids. Germline CDR1 GTSNPN, CDR2 SVGIG (reference sequence). Trimming cost V 1 base and J 6 bases, with 12 bases left between them. For the CDR3, the DNA is TGTGCCTGGAGTGGGAGCCCCGGGCCTGAAGCTTTCTTT. Protein product: CAWSGSPGPEAFF.

The chain uses TRBV10-3 and TRBJ2-3; D perhaps matches TRBD1 (5 bases). Looked up from germline, CDR1 is ENHRY and CDR2 is SYGVKD. The CDR3 is 15 amino acids. Trimming removed 3 bases at V and 2 bases at J, with 12 bases between. CDR3 sequence: CAISEGDRYTDTQYF. The DNA for the CDR3 is TGTGCCATCAGTGAAGGTGACAGATACACAGATACGCAGTATTTT.

This clone was counted once. V gene TRBV29-1 combines with J gene TRBJ1-1; D remains ambiguous. The V end was cut by 2 bases, the J end by 2 bases, with 21 bases between. Germline CDR1 reads SQVTM; CDR2 reads ANQGSEA. This CDR3 region has 17 residues. The CDR3 DNA is TGCAGCGTTGAACCCTGGCGTATCGACGGCAAAAACACTGAAGCTTTCTTT. As protein: CSVEPWRIDGKNTEAFF.

In nucleotides, the CDR3 is TGTGCCAGCAGCCCGCAGAGTCCTGAAGCTTTCTTT. Translation gives CASSPQSPEAFF. This chain links TRBV7-9 with TRBJ1-1; D is unclear. The germline V gene has CDR1 SEHNR and CDR2 FQNEAQ (reference sequence). The length of the CDR3 is 12 residues. V lost 5 bases to trimming and J lost 6 bases, with 10 bases between them.

V and J are TRBV19 and TRBJ1-1, with D possibly being TRBD1 (6 bases). Germline CDR1 is LNHDA and CDR2 is SQIVND (reference sequence). Trimming took off 4 bases at V and 11 bases at J, with 17 bases between the two ends. The CDR3 consists of 13 residues. The CDR3 sequence is CASSTTGRGKAFF. CDR3 DNA: TGTGCCAGTAGTACTACAGGGAGGGGGAAGGCTTTCTTT.

A single count supports this clone. The J gene is TRBJ2-7, the V gene TRBV18; 15 nucleotides line up with TRBD2. From germline, CDR1 is KGHSH and CDR2 LQKENI. This CDR3 is 17 amino acids long. Trimming took 3 bases from V and 4 from J; bases not matched to a gene: 7. CDR3 bases: TGTGCCAGCTCACCTGGACTAGCGGGAGGGTTGGAGTACGAGCAGTACTTC. Amino acids: CASSPGLAGGLEYEQYF.

This chain connects TRBV30 to TRBJ1-6; D gene uncertain. Trimming shortened V by 2 bases and J by 8 bases, and 13 bases separated the two germline ends. Germline CDR1 GTSNPN, CDR2 SVGIG (reference sequence). This CDR3 region has 14 residues. DNA for the CDR3: TGTGCCTGGAGTCCTTTTGGCCAATATTCACCCCTCCACTTT. It translates to CAWSPFGQYSPLHF.

Remarks on this clone: The identical CDR3 is also encoded by other nucleotide sequences in the sample. This chain links TRBV5-1 with TRBJ2-3, with a possible D match to TRBD1 (5 bases). The CDR3 contains 15 residues. With 0 bases removed from V and 3 bases from J, the gap between germline ends came to 11 bases. The V gene's germline CDR1 is SGHRS and CDR2 YFSETQ. CDR3: CASSLAQGGTDTQYF. Here the CDR3 DNA reads TGCGCCAGCAGCTTGGCCCAGGGTGGGACAGATACGCAGTATTTT. The whole variable domain, filled in from reference TRBV5-1 and TRBJ2-3, reads KAGVTQTPRYLIKTRGQQVTLSCSPISGHRSVSWYQQTPGQGLQFLFEYFSETQRNKGNFPGRFSGRQFSNSRSEMNVSTLELGDSALYLCASSLAQGGTDTQYFGPGTRLTVL.

The chain has TRBV27 and TRBJ1-2, with D possibly matching TRBD1 (5 bases). Per the germline V gene, CDR1 is MNHEY and CDR2 is SMNVEV (reference sequence). V lost 6 bases, J lost 8 bases, and 19 bases lay in between. The CDR3 runs 14 residues. The CDR3 nucleotides are TGTGCCAGCAGCCAGGGACTCGGCCAACTGGGCTACACCTTC. Protein product: CASSQGLGQLGYTF.

About this clone: This CDR3 is also generated by other DNA sequences in the sample. The CDR3 reads CASSTTSGGSTDTQYF. The CDR3 DNA sequence: TGTGCCAGTAGTACTACTAGCGGCGGCAGCACAGATACGCAGTATTTT. This chain links TRBV19 with TRBJ2-3, with 8 bases aligning to TRBD2. V was pared by 4 bases and J by 0 bases, with 6 bases of the junction left unmatched. Per the germline V gene, CDR1 is LNHDA and CDR2 is SQIVND (reference sequence). The CDR3 covers 16 residues.

V gene TRBV7-9 combines with J gene TRBJ1-1, with 11 bases identical to TRBD1. V was pared by 3 bases and J by 5 bases, with 8 bases of the junction left unmatched. The CDR3 length is 16 residues. The germline gives CDR1 SEHNR, CDR2 FQNEAQ (reference sequence). CDR3 coding DNA: TGTGCCAGCAGCTTGGGGTCCGGGACAGGGGGGACTGAAGCTTTCTTT. As protein: CASSLGSGTGGTEAFF.

The chain carries TRBV6-6 and TRBJ2-3; 10 nucleotides line up with TRBD2. Germline trimming cut 6 bases from V and 7 bases from J; bases unmatched to any gene: 13. In germline, CDR1 is MNHNY, CDR2 SVGAGI (reference sequence). The CDR3 sequence is 16 residues long. The CDR3 loop is CASRAPSGGAANTQYF. Here the CDR3 DNA reads TGTGCCAGCAGGGCTCCCAGCGGGGGGGCCGCAAATACGCAGTATTTT.

With respect to this clone: Other nucleotide sequences in the sample specify the same CDR3. V usage is TRBV25-1 and J usage is TRBJ1-2; a weak D match, TRBD1 (5 bases). The germline V and J ends were trimmed by 5 bases and 5 bases, with 9 bases remaining between them. CDR3 length: 12 residues. Germline-derived CDR1 and CDR2 are MGHDK and SYGVNS. CDR3 nucleotide sequence: TGTGCCAGCAGTCGGGACGGTTATGGCTACACCTTC. It codes for CASSRDGYGYTF.

The chain uses TRBV27 and TRBJ2-2; no definite D call. Per germline, CDR1 MNHEY and CDR2 SMNVEV (reference sequence). CDR3 size: 14 residues. The ends were cut back, 7 bases at V and 1 base at J, with 10 bases in the middle. The CDR3 loop reads CASMRGMNTGELFF. Written as DNA, the CDR3 is TGTGCCAGCATGCGAGGAATGAACACCGGGGAGCTGTTTTTT.

This chain uses TRBV7-9 with TRBJ2-7; D unresolved. Germline CDR1 is SEHNR and CDR2 is FQNEAQ (reference sequence). V lost 6 bases to trimming and J lost 1 base, with 10 bases between them. This CDR3 has 13 amino acids. In nucleotides, the CDR3 is TGTGCCAGCAGTTATAGCTCATCCTACGAGCAGTACTTC. Translating it yields CASSYSSSYEQYF.

The genes are TRBV29-1 and TRBJ1-2; D is possibly TRBD1 (6 bases). This CDR3 comprises 15 residues. V was shortened by 3 bases and J by 0 bases, with 14 bases between the two germline ends. The V gene's germline CDR1 is SQVTM and CDR2 ANQGSEA. In DNA form, the CDR3 reads TGCAGCGTTGATACCAGGGGAAGAACTAACTATGGCTACACCTTC. Its protein product is CSVDTRGRTNYGYTF.

The chain links TRBV11-3 to TRBJ2-3; maybe TRBD2 (6 bases). CDR3 length: 17 residues. Trimming cost V 0 bases and J 1 base, with 14 bases left between them. Germline lookup yields CDR1 SGHNT and CDR2 YENEEA. Here the CDR3 reads CASSLDGASVGTDTQYF. The CDR3 bases are TGTGCCAGCAGCTTAGATGGGGCTAGCGTGGGCACAGATACGCAGTATTTT.

The V and J genes are TRBV10-3 and TRBJ2-1; 15 positions agree with TRBD2. The germline V gene encodes CDR1 ENHRY and CDR2 SYGVKD. The V and J ends lost 6 bases and 7 bases, in that order; junction bases with no gene match: 7. The CDR3 consists of 16 residues. The CDR3 DNA reads TGTGCCATCAGCCTCGGACTAGCGGGGGGGCCTAATGAGCAGTTCTTC. It specifies CAISLGLAGGPNEQFF.

This chain links TRBV7-2 with TRBJ2-3; weak D call: TRBD2 (5 bases). This CDR3 contains 15 residues. V was pared by 1 base and J by 6 bases, with 14 bases between. CDR1 is SGHTA, CDR2 FQGNSA, per germline. The CDR3 DNA follows: TGTGCCAGCAGCTTAGGTGGGCACAGAGGGGATACGCAGTATTTT. Translation: CASSLGGHRGDTQYF.

This chain connects TRBV30 to TRBJ1-5; D may be TRBD1 (5 bases). The germline CDR1 and CDR2 sequences are GTSNPN and SVGIG (reference sequence). V lost 4 bases, J lost 5 bases, and 15 bases lay in between. There are 14 residues in the CDR3. The CDR3 DNA follows: TGTGCCTGGACACGGTCCCGAGGGGATCAGCCCCAGCATTTT. Translating it yields CAWTRSRGDQPQHF.